These 26 T cell receptor beta chains were all obtained from the same sample, sequenced in a study of cytotoxic CD8 clonotypes in ibrutinib-treated CLL. The protocol was immunoSEQ multiplex PCR, while the TCRdb copy is restricted to in-frame clones and leaves out a portion. The sample has over 9,000 clones, 75% to 85% seen once; the top ten hold about 16%. The sequencing used PBMCs, collected at disease progression, from a patient treated with ibrutinib. These receptors all stem from a human donor with chronic lymphocytic leukemia.

The gene calls are TRBV2 and TRBJ1-4, with D perhaps TRBD1 (5 bases). There are 15 residues in the CDR3. V lost 6 bases and J lost 5, with 16 bases in between. Germline values: CDR1 SNHLY, CDR2 FYNNEI. In DNA form, the CDR3 reads TGTGCCAGCAGGCAGGGATCCTCTTACAATGAAAAACTGTTTTTT. Protein sequence: CASRQGSSYNEKLFF. Looking up the rest from reference TRBV2 and TRBJ1-4 gives the full variable domain: EPEVTQTPSHQVTQMGQEVILRCVPISNHLYFYWYRQILGQKVEFLVSFYNNEISEKSEIFDDQFSVERPDGSNFTLKIRSTKLEDSAMYFCASRQGSSYNEKLFFGSGTQLSVL.

The rearrangement links TRBV7-2 to TRBJ1-5, with D possibly TRBD1 on 5 matching bases. CDR3 length: 17 amino acids. Germline CDR1 reads SGHTA; CDR2 reads FQGNSA. Trimming took 5 bases from V and 2 from J, leaving 19 bases between them. The CDR3 bases are TGTGCCAGCAGCCACCAGGGACCCCAGCTGGGCAATCAGCCCCAGCATTTT. It encodes CASSHQGPQLGNQPQHF.

J is TRBJ2-1 and V is TRBV18, with 9 bases fitting TRBD2. After removal of 6 bases from V and 5 bases from J, the junction contained 11 bases not matched to a gene. The germline gives CDR1 KGHSH, CDR2 LQKENI. The CDR3 totals 16 residues. DNA for the CDR3: TGTGCCAGCTCTGGCTCCGGGACTAGCAGAAACAATGAGCAGTTCTTC. Encoded protein: CASSGSGTSRNNEQFF.

V gene TRBV7-6 combines with J gene TRBJ1-4; possible D gene TRBD1, 6 bases. The V gene lost 0 bases and the J gene lost 11 bases, with 19 bases spanning the gap. CDR1 and CDR2 from the germline V gene are SGHVS and FNYEAQ. The CDR3 sequence is 16 residues long. The chain's CDR3 is CASSLAMAGAVGKLFF. The CDR3 DNA is TGTGCCAGCAGCTTAGCGATGGCAGGGGCCGTGGGGAAACTGTTTTTT. Full variable domain (rest looked up from reference TRBV7-6 and TRBJ1-4): GAGVSQSPRYKVTKRGQDVALRCDPISGHVSLYWYRQALGQGPEFLTYFNYEAQQDKSGLPNDRFSAERPEGSISTLTIQRTEQRDSAMYRCASSLAMAGAVGKLFFGSGTQLSVL.

V usage is TRBV7-9 and J usage is TRBJ2-3; 15 bases are a match to TRBD2. Germline CDR1 is SEHNR and CDR2 is FQNEAQ (reference sequence). The J segment lost 2 bases and the V segment lost 5 bases, leaving 2 bases of the junction unmatched. The CDR3 has 16 amino acids. CDR3 in DNA: TGTGCCAGCAGCCGGACTAGCGGGGGGGCCACAGATACGCAGTATTTT. Protein sequence: CASSRTSGGATDTQYF. Combining the CDR3 with reference TRBV7-9 and TRBJ2-3 gives the whole variable domain DTGVSQNPRHKITKRGQNVTFRCDPISEHNRLYWYRQTLGQGPEFLTYFQNEAQLEKSRLLSDRFSAERPKGSFSTLEIQRTEQGDSAMYLCASSRTSGGATDTQYFGPGTRLTVL.

This clone was recorded a few times. V usage is TRBV19 and J usage is TRBJ1-1; D remains ambiguous. The germline V gene has CDR1 LNHDA and CDR2 SQIVND (reference sequence). CDR3 length: 12 residues. Trimming shortened V by 5 bases and J by 12 bases, and 16 bases separated the two germline ends. CDR3 in DNA: TGTGCCAGTAGTGCCAGGCGTGGAAAGACTTTCTTT. Encoded protein: CASSARRGKTFF.

By frequency in the sample, this clone is medium-sized. The V call is TRBV15, the J call TRBJ1-1; TRBD1 is a possible D gene (6 bases). V was clipped by 2 bases and J by 1 base, with 17 bases between them. CDR3 length: 17 residues. Per germline, CDR1 LNHNV and CDR2 YYDKDF (reference sequence). CDR3 region: CATSRWVGQLSNTEAFF. The CDR3 coding sequence is TGTGCCACCAGCAGATGGGTTGGACAGCTTTCGAACACTGAAGCTTTCTTT.

The V gene is TRBV6-1, the J gene TRBJ1-5; D perhaps matches TRBD1 (5 bases). This CDR3 comprises 14 residues. The V and J ends lost 2 bases and 6 bases respectively, with 11 bases between them. Germline assignment: CDR1 MNHNS and CDR2 SASEGT. CDR3 amino acids: CASSETTGGQPQHF. The CDR3 nucleotides are TGTGCCAGCAGTGAAACGACCGGGGGTCAGCCCCAGCATTTT.

As DNA, the CDR3 is TGTGCCAGCAGTTGGCCCGGGACAGCATACAATGAGCAGTTCTTC. It encodes CASSWPGTAYNEQFF. The chain links TRBV28 to TRBJ2-1; 7 bases line up with TRBD1. There are 15 residues in the CDR3. CDR1 and CDR2 from the germline V gene are MDHEN and SYDVKM. V shed 4 bases and J 4 bases; nucleotides not matched to a gene: 7.

This chain connects TRBV2 to TRBJ1-3, with 7 bases fitting TRBD1. Germline V gene data show CDR1 as SNHLY and CDR2 as FYNNEI. V lost 7 bases to trimming and J lost 4 bases; unmatched junction nucleotides: 10. The CDR3 extends over 15 amino acids. The CDR3 loop is CASNPRQGLGNTIYF. The CDR3 nucleotides are TGTGCCAGCAACCCTCGACAGGGCCTCGGAAACACCATATATTTT.

This clone was seen just once. At one boundary the junction diverges from the germline segment, which might be a read error. The chain combines TRBV30 with TRBJ1-2, with D maybe TRBD1 (5 bases). The CDR3 extends over 13 amino acids. Germline V gives CDR1 GTSNPN, CDR2 SVGIG (reference sequence). The DNA of the CDR3 is TGTGCCTGGAGTTTCCAAAGTGCGGGGGGTCCCATCTTC. This encodes CAWSFQSAGGPIF.

Worth noting for this clone: Other DNA variants within this sample encode the same CDR3. The V call is TRBV20-1, the J call TRBJ2-5; TRBD2 matches at 7 bases. Germline-derived CDR1 and CDR2 are DFQATT and SNEGSKA (reference sequence). Trimming at V came to 6 bases and at J to 5 bases, leaving 3 bases not matched to a gene. This CDR3 contains 11 residues. The CDR3 loop reads CSASGEETQYF. CDR3 DNA sequence: TGCAGTGCCAGCGGGGAGGAGACCCAGTACTTC.

This rearrangement joins TRBV5-1 to TRBJ2-7; the match to TRBD1 covers 8 bases. V lost 5 bases to trimming and J lost 1 base; unmatched junction nucleotides: 14. The germline gives CDR1 SGHRS, CDR2 YFSETQ. CDR3 size: 17 residues. CDR3 loop: CASSPRRDRHQSYEQYF. DNA for the CDR3: TGCGCCAGCAGTCCGCGACGGGACAGGCACCAGTCCTACGAGCAGTACTTC.

The chain employs TRBV4-1 and TRBJ2-2, with 13 bases identical to TRBD2. Trimming took 4 bases from V and 2 from J; bases not matched to a gene: 16. The germline V gene has CDR1 MGHRA and CDR2 YSYEKL. The CDR3 consists of 21 residues. CDR3 sequence (DNA): TGCGCCAGCAGCCGGTGGGGAGCTGGACTAGCGGGAGTCGCAAACACCGGGGAGCTGTTTTTT. Its translation: CASSRWGAGLAGVANTGELFF.

This chain links TRBV5-1 with TRBJ2-1; TRBD1 matches 7 bases. The CDR3 length is 15 residues. With V trimmed by 4 bases and J by 6 bases, 10 bases remained unmatched. Germline V CDR1 and CDR2: SGHRS, YFSETQ. The CDR3 loop is CASSTGQFLLNEQFF. DNA for the CDR3: TGCGCCAGCAGCACGGGACAGTTCCTTCTCAATGAGCAGTTCTTC.

This clone was seen only once. This chain connects TRBV9 to TRBJ1-2; possibly TRBD1 for D (5 bases). CDR1 SGDLS and CDR2 YYNGEE come from the germline V gene. Trimming pared 4 bases from V and 4 bases from J, leaving 17 bases between. This CDR3 is built from 15 residues. This chain's CDR3 is CASSTWDLNLYGYTF. As DNA, the CDR3 is TGTGCCAGCAGCACCTGGGACCTCAACCTCTATGGCTACACCTTC.

The gene calls are TRBV29-1 and TRBJ2-7, with 7 bases matching TRBD2. This CDR3 is built from 15 residues. V lost 3 bases, J lost 6 bases, and 14 bases stayed unmatched. Germline lookup yields CDR1 SQVTM and CDR2 ANQGSEA. The CDR3 protein is CSVERVAAGDCEQYF. The CDR3 nucleotides read TGCAGCGTTGAGCGGGTAGCGGCGGGAGACTGCGAGCAGTACTTC.

This clone was detected a few times. CDR3 sequence reads: CASSSDSGPLPREQFF. The CDR3, as DNA: TGTGCCAGCAGCTCCGATAGCGGACCTCTCCCCCGGGAGCAGTTCTTC. The J gene is TRBJ2-1, the V gene TRBV7-2; weak D call: TRBD2 (6 bases). This CDR3 has 16 amino acids. The V gene lost 4 bases and the J gene lost 10 bases, with 23 bases spanning the gap. Germline CDR1 is SGHTA and CDR2 is FQGNSA.

A remark on this clone: The limits of the CDR3 on the DNA are not certain, so only TCRdb's listed CDR3 is given. The gene calls are TRBV28 and TRBJ1-1; whether TRBD1, the table's D call, matches the DNA was not checked. Germline V gives CDR1 MDHEN, CDR2 SYDVKM. The CDR3 has 13 residues if both end residues are counted. CDR3 protein: CASSTSTGPEAFF.

The CDR3 DNA follows: TGTGCCAGCAGCTTAAACTTAATTCGGGACCTCTTGGGGACCCAGTACTTC. Translated, it gives CASSLNLIRDLLGTQYF. J is TRBJ2-5 and V is TRBV7-9; perhaps D is TRBD1 or TRBD2 (5 bases each). V lost 2 bases and J lost 7, with 23 bases in between. CDR3 length equals 17 residues. The germline gives CDR1 SEHNR, CDR2 FQNEAQ (reference sequence). The whole variable domain, remainder taken from reference TRBV7-9 and TRBJ2-5, is DTGVSQNPRHKITKRGQNVTFRCDPISEHNRLYWYRQTLGQGPEFLTYFQNEAQLEKSRLLSDRFSAERPKGSFSTLEIQRTEQGDSAMYLCASSLNLIRDLLGTQYFGPGTRLLVL.

The CDR3 DNA sequence: TGCAGTGCTAGAGACTACGAGCAGTACTTC. Amino acid sequence: CSARDYEQYF. This chain joins TRBV20-1 and TRBJ2-7; D is uncertain. The CDR3 has 10 residues. CDR1 DFQATT and CDR2 SNEGSKA come from the germline V gene (reference sequence). V lost 0 bases to trimming and J lost 3 bases, with 0 bases between them.

J is TRBJ2-3 and V is TRBV7-9; D is undetermined. The CDR3 covers 13 residues. V was shortened by 6 bases and J by 2 bases, with 9 bases between the two germline ends. Germline values: CDR1 SEHNR, CDR2 FQNEAQ (reference sequence). CDR3 DNA: TGTGCCAGCAGGGTCCTATACACAGATACGCAGTATTTT. This codes for CASRVLYTDTQYF.

This clone showed up just once. This rearrangement joins TRBV19 to TRBJ1-2; the D is unclear. Germline V gene lookup returns CDR1 LNHDA and CDR2 SQIVND (reference sequence). The CDR3 is 13 amino acids. V lost 6 bases and J lost 4, with 12 bases in between. The CDR3 protein is CASSGSRSYGYTF. The CDR3 DNA follows: TGTGCCAGTAGCGGCAGTAGGAGCTATGGCTACACCTTC.

The V and J genes are TRBV18 and TRBJ1-1; weak D call: TRBD1 (5 bases). The CDR3 is made up of 12 amino acids. CDR1 is KGHSH, CDR2 LQKENI, per germline. Trimming removed 5 bases from V and 4 bases from J, with 8 bases in between. DNA for the CDR3: TGTGCCAGCTCAGGGGCCGGCACTGAAGCTTTCTTT. This translates into CASSGAGTEAFF.

The chain couples TRBV7-8 to TRBJ2-5; D may correspond to TRBD1 or TRBD2 (5 bases each). V was pared by 5 bases and J by 0 bases, with 13 bases between. Germline loops: CDR1 SGHVS, CDR2 FQNEAQ. The CDR3 contains 15 residues. The CDR3, as DNA: TGTGCCAGCAGCCCTGGGACCTTGTACCAAGAGACCCAGTACTTC. Translation: CASSPGTLYQETQYF.

The V gene is TRBV18, the J gene TRBJ1-3; 10 bases agree with TRBD1. V was clipped by 3 bases and J by 0 bases; unmatched bases: 11. CDR1 and CDR2 (germline): KGHSH, LQKENI. The CDR3 is 19 residues long. The CDR3 spells CASSPRGTGDSRSGNTIYF. The CDR3 nucleotides are TGTGCCAGCTCACCTCGCGGGACAGGGGATTCACGCTCTGGAAACACCATATATTTT.